This TCR beta chain was identified in a study of beta chain features in type 1 diabetes. Of the isolated RNA, all was reverse transcribed, and so the sequenced material was expressed TCRB transcripts. Data came from immunoSEQ multiplex PCR; TCRdb stores just in-frame clones and leaves some out. The sample has around 400,000 clones; about 12% are singletons. Of note for this clone: Its antigen is still unknown.

V lost 7 bases to trimming and J lost 4 bases, with 13 bases between them. This CDR3 has 13 amino acids. Germline V lookup: CDR1 LNHDA, CDR2 SQIVND (reference sequence). Study results and caveats: Amplification by PCR could prefer shorter templates, with the same effect in patients and controls. High-TCR-expressing cells could be over-represented by cDNA sequencing. A closer apparent resemblance between naive, central memory and Treg TCRB repertoires was seen in patients than in healthy donors. More deletions and fewer insertions at VDJ junctions were found in patients with type 1 diabetes.

Sequenced sample: naive CD4+ T cells from blood. The chain joins TRBV19 to TRBJ1-2; D gene unclear. The TCR originated in a man between 18 and 29 years old in good health. The CDR3 region has the DNA TGTGCCAGTACCAGAGACACGCTCTATGGCTACACCTTC. Translating it yields CASTRDTLYGYTF.